This TCR beta chain was sequenced during a study of beta chain features in type 1 diabetes. Overall study results and limits: TCRB CDR3 length was moderately but significantly reduced in all four CD4+ subsets of Type 1 diabetes patients.

Expressed TCRB transcripts got sequenced, as all isolated RNA was reverse transcribed. Using immunoSEQ multiplex PCR, the repertoire was profiled, and TCRdb retains in-frame clones only, with some absent. The table shows 350,000 or so clones, with around a fifth occurring only once. The CDR3 extends over 14 amino acids. Germline V gene sequence: CDR1 SGDLS, CDR2 YYNGEE. V lost 1 base and J 7 bases, leaving 12 bases between the germline ends. This clone appeared a single time. Its antigen is unknown. V gene TRBV9 combines with J gene TRBJ2-1; TRBD2 is a possible D gene (5 bases). The origin of this receptor is a woman younger than 30 in good health. Sequencing was performed on naive CD4+ T cells from blood. CDR3 in amino acids: CASSVLLAANEQFF. The CDR3 region has the DNA TGTGCCAGCAGCGTATTGCTAGCCGCGAATGAGCAGTTCTTC.